The 17 T cell receptor beta chains given below trace back to one sample, sequenced in a study of a mutant IDH1 vaccine in newly diagnosed glioma. The time point here: baseline, week 1 (first vaccination visit). This sample's treatment: pre-vaccination baseline after standard-of-care therapy. Repertoires were generated with immunoSEQ multiplex PCR, while TCRdb's copy carries only in-frame clones and drops some. The sample contains tens of thousands of clones, 83% of which appear only once. The input for sequencing was PBMCs, taken from a glioma patient treated with radiotherapy, temozolomide or both. The receptors derive from a woman aged 45-65 years with glioma.

The rearrangement joins TRBV2 to TRBJ2-3; a weak D match, TRBD1 (6 bases). CDR1 is SNHLY and CDR2 is FYNNEI in the germline V gene. The CDR3 has 13 residues. Trimming removed 8 bases from V and 11 bases from J, with 20 bases in between. The CDR3 sequence is CASGQGNDRGQYF. CDR3 nucleotide sequence: TGTGCCAGCGGCCAGGGGAATGACCGGGGGCAGTATTTT.

The rearrangement links TRBV9 to TRBJ1-5; TRBD1 aligns across 9 bases. CDR3 length: 15 amino acids. The J segment lost 1 base and the V segment lost 6 bases, leaving 5 bases of the junction unmatched. The germline CDR1 and CDR2 sequences are SGDLS and YYNGEE. The CDR3 region is CASTPGTGSNQPQHF. The DNA for the CDR3 is TGTGCCAGCACCCCGGGGACAGGGAGCAATCAGCCCCAGCATTTT.

The CDR3 region has the DNA TGTGCCATCAGTGTGGAGGCAGTTAACACCGGGGAGCTGTTTTTT. Protein: CAISVEAVNTGELFF. The V and J genes are TRBV10-3 and TRBJ2-2; D is perhaps TRBD2 (5 bases). CDR3 size: 15 residues. Germline lookup yields CDR1 ENHRY and CDR2 SYGVKD. Trimming stripped 4 bases from V and 2 bases from J, with 11 bases between.

V usage is TRBV9 and J usage is TRBJ2-7; 8 bases line up with TRBD1. Germline CDR1 and CDR2: SGDLS and YYNGEE. The CDR3 spans 14 residues. Unmatched junction bases numbered 4, after V lost 3 bases and J lost 2 bases. This CDR3 is CASSETGDTYEQYF. For the CDR3, the DNA is TGTGCCAGCAGCGAGACAGGGGATACCTACGAGCAGTACTTC.

The chain couples TRBV30 to TRBJ2-1; 13 bases agree with TRBD2. J lost 8 bases, V lost 0 bases, and 4 bases had no gene match. The length of the CDR3 is 15 residues. CDR1 and CDR2 (germline): GTSNPN, SVGIG (reference sequence). The CDR3 sequence: CAWSVGTSGVYEQFF. In nucleotides, the CDR3 is TGTGCCTGGAGTGTGGGGACTAGCGGGGTCTATGAGCAGTTCTTC.

The chain recombines TRBV18 with TRBJ1-5; 7 positions agree with TRBD1. This CDR3 contains 14 residues. After removal of 2 bases from V and 5 bases from J, the junction contained 3 bases not matched to a gene. Germline V CDR1 and CDR2: KGHSH, LQKENI. CDR3: CASSPNTGDQPQHF. CDR3 bases: TGTGCCAGCTCACCAAACACAGGGGATCAGCCCCAGCATTTT.

The DNA of the CDR3 is TGCAGCGTTGAAGGGACTAGCGGGGGCGAATACAATGAGCAGTTCTTC. The encoded protein is CSVEGTSGGEYNEQFF. This chain joins TRBV29-1 and TRBJ2-1; 13 bases agree with TRBD2. This CDR3 spans 16 amino acids. V shed 1 base and J 4 bases; nucleotides not matched to a gene: 4. Germline V gene sequence: CDR1 SQVTM, CDR2 ANQGSEA.

J is TRBJ1-6 and V is TRBV7-9; TRBD1 matches 8 bases. The CDR3 totals 14 residues. Losses at the gene ends were 5 bases for V and 10 bases for J; bases not matched to a gene: 7. Germline V gene data show CDR1 as SEHNR and CDR2 as FQNEAQ (reference sequence). For the CDR3, the DNA is TGTGCCAGCAGCATAACAACAGGGGGATCACCCCTCCACTTT. Protein: CASSITTGGSPLHF.

The V call is TRBV6-5, the J call TRBJ2-7; possible D gene TRBD1, 6 bases. CDR1 is MNHEY, CDR2 SVGAGI, per germline. This CDR3 spans 14 amino acids. The V gene lost 2 bases and the J gene lost 2 bases, with 10 bases spanning the gap. The CDR3 region is CASSYHRETYEQYF. The DNA for the CDR3 is TGTGCCAGCAGTTACCACAGGGAGACCTACGAGCAGTACTTC.

This chain connects TRBV5-1 to TRBJ2-7; no clear D. The germline V and J ends were trimmed by 0 bases and 3 bases, with 4 bases remaining between them. The CDR3 is 12 residues long. The germline gives CDR1 SGHRS, CDR2 YFSETQ. The CDR3 sequence: CASSLEGYEQYF. Written as DNA, the CDR3 is TGCGCCAGCAGCTTGGAAGGCTACGAGCAGTACTTC.

The chain recombines TRBV12-5 with TRBJ1-3; 7 positions agree with TRBD1. This CDR3 spans 15 amino acids. Germline lookup yields CDR1 LGHNT and CDR2 FRNRAP. The junction had 3 bases not matched to a gene; V was cut back by 0 bases and J by 4 bases. The DNA for the CDR3 is TGTGCTAGTGGTTTGGTGACAGGGAAGGGAAACACCATATATTTT. Translating it yields CASGLVTGKGNTIYF.

This chain links TRBV7-2 with TRBJ2-3; 9 nucleotides agree with TRBD2. The CDR3 length is 17 residues. CDR1 and CDR2 (germline): SGHTA, FQGNSA. Trimming took 5 bases from V and 4 from J; bases not matched to a gene: 13. The CDR3 loop is CASSLFPLAGLPDTQYF. In DNA form, the CDR3 reads TGTGCCAGCAGCCTATTCCCCCTAGCGGGGCTCCCAGATACGCAGTATTTT.

This clone was found a few times. The rearrangement joins TRBV7-9 to TRBJ1-5, with a weak D call TRBD1 (5 bases). V lost 5 bases and J lost 3, with 11 bases in between. Germline CDR1 reads SEHNR; CDR2 reads FQNEAQ (reference sequence). This CDR3 spans 14 amino acids. CDR3 nucleotides: TGTGCCAGCAGCAAGGGGTTGGACAATCAGCCCCAGCATTTT. This translates into CASSKGLDNQPQHF.

The CDR3 region has the DNA TGTGCCAGCAGCCAGGGGAGGGGGTACTCCTACGAGCAGTACTTC. It is translated as CASSQGRGYSYEQYF. The chain recombines TRBV14 with TRBJ2-7, with a weak D call TRBD2 (7 bases). Germline V gives CDR1 SGHDN, CDR2 FVKESK. CDR3 size: 15 residues. V was clipped by 3 bases and J by 0 bases, with 12 bases between them.

V usage is TRBV5-4 and J usage is TRBJ1-6, with 9 bases that match TRBD1. This CDR3 spans 15 amino acids. V gave up 3 bases and J gave up 6 bases; unmatched junction bases: 4. The germline CDR1 and CDR2 sequences are SGHNT and YYREEE (reference sequence). CDR3 DNA sequence: TGTGCCAGCAGCTCGGGACAGGGTATTAATTCACCCCTCCACTTT. This encodes CASSSGQGINSPLHF.

The chain uses TRBV13 and TRBJ2-1; 9 bases agree with TRBD1. CDR3 length: 15 amino acids. After removal of 5 bases from V and 8 bases from J, the junction contained 10 bases not matched to a gene. Germline-derived CDR1 and CDR2 are PRHDT and FYEKMQ (reference sequence). The CDR3 spells CASSPPGQGDDEQFF. CDR3 DNA sequence: TGTGCCAGCAGCCCTCCGGGACAGGGTGACGATGAGCAGTTCTTC.

V gene TRBV2 combines with J gene TRBJ1-2; D possibly corresponds to TRBD1 (6 bases). CDR3 length: 15 residues. The germline CDR1 and CDR2 sequences are SNHLY and FYNNEI. Trimming cost V 4 bases and J 4 bases, with 16 bases left between them. The CDR3 region has the DNA TGTGCCAGCAGTGCGGACAGCGAGATCCTCTATGGCTACACCTTC. This translates into CASSADSEILYGYTF.